These 14 T cell receptor beta chains were sequenced from one sample in a study of cytomegalovirus exposure and HLA in healthy donors. The primer mix had 60 Vbeta and 13 Jbeta primers. Clones were sequenced by immunoSEQ multiplex PCR, and TCRdb holds only the in-frame ones, with some missing. The table has 250,000 or so clones, around 90% seen once. Sequenced material: PBMCs. These TCRs come from a girl aged 2-10 years in good health and CMV-seronegative.

The chain employs TRBV7-9 and TRBJ2-7; TRBD2 matches 10 bases. CDR3 length: 17 amino acids. Germline V gene sequence: CDR1 SEHNR, CDR2 FQNEAQ (reference sequence). V gave up 1 base and J gave up 3 bases; unmatched junction bases: 9. CDR3 protein: CASSLGALAGDFYEQYF. The CDR3 coding sequence is TGTGCCAGCAGCTTAGGGGCGCTAGCGGGAGATTTCTACGAGCAGTACTTC.

V and J are TRBV6-5 and TRBJ2-5; D unclear. The V end was cut by 2 bases, the J end by 4 bases, with 14 bases between. Germline CDR1 MNHEY, CDR2 SVGAGI. The CDR3 length is 15 residues. DNA for the CDR3: TGTGCCAGCAGTTACAATTTAGCCTCTGGAGAGACCCAGTACTTC. Translated: CASSYNLASGETQYF.

The table lists this clone with a count of one. J is TRBJ2-7 and V is TRBV10-3; possibly TRBD2 for D (5 bases). Trimming removed 3 bases at V and 3 bases at J, with 21 bases between. The CDR3 is 17 residues long. Per the germline V gene, CDR1 is ENHRY and CDR2 is SYGVKD. The DNA for the CDR3 is TGTGCCATCAGTGAAACCTCCGTCGGGGAATCAAACTACGAGCAGTACTTC. This translates into CAISETSVGESNYEQYF.

The V call is TRBV27, the J call TRBJ2-7; the D gene is possibly TRBD2 (5 bases). The CDR3 is 14 amino acids. Germline-derived CDR1 and CDR2 are MNHEY and SMNVEV (reference sequence). V was pared by 3 bases and J by 3 bases, with 12 bases between. The CDR3 sequence is CASSFGDSGYEQYF. CDR3 DNA: TGTGCCAGCAGTTTCGGGGATTCAGGCTACGAGCAGTACTTC.

The J gene is TRBJ1-2, the V gene TRBV9, with no clear D. V was shortened by 3 bases and J by 4 bases, with 7 bases between the two germline ends. In germline, CDR1 is SGDLS, CDR2 YYNGEE. The CDR3 has 12 amino acids. The CDR3 sequence is CASSAESYGYTF. Written as DNA, the CDR3 is TGTGCCAGCAGCGCGGAGAGCTATGGCTACACCTTC.

The chain uses TRBV4-1 and TRBJ1-4; the match to TRBD1 covers 10 bases. The V and J ends lost 0 bases and 7 bases, in that order; junction bases with no gene match: 5. This CDR3 has 16 residues. Germline-derived CDR1 and CDR2 are MGHRA and YSYEKL. The CDR3 spells CASSQEPGQGIEKLFF. The CDR3 nucleotides read TGCGCCAGCAGCCAAGAACCGGGACAGGGGATTGAAAAACTGTTTTTT.

This chain uses TRBV5-1 with TRBJ2-1; perhaps TRBD1 as D (6 bases). Trimming shortened V by 0 bases and J by 4 bases, and 11 bases separated the two germline ends. The CDR3 consists of 15 residues. Germline CDR1 reads SGHRS; CDR2 reads YFSETQ. This CDR3 is CASSLGGQPYNEQFF. The CDR3 DNA reads TGCGCCAGCAGCTTGGGGGGACAACCGTACAATGAGCAGTTCTTC.

V gene TRBV7-9 combines with J gene TRBJ2-5, with D possibly TRBD1 on 6 matching bases. In germline, CDR1 is SEHNR, CDR2 FQNEAQ (reference sequence). The V end was cut by 4 bases, the J end by 2 bases, with 11 bases between. The CDR3 extends over 14 amino acids. DNA for the CDR3: TGTGCCAGCAGCTCACCTGGGACACAAGAGACCCAGTACTTC. Translating it yields CASSSPGTQETQYF.

This chain links TRBV13 with TRBJ1-1; D may be TRBD1 (5 bases). V shed 3 bases and J shed 6 bases, with 17 bases lying between them. The CDR3 length is 15 residues. Germline CDR1 and CDR2: PRHDT and FYEKMQ (reference sequence). As DNA, the CDR3 is TGTGCCAGCAGCTTCTCTCAGGGTGGAATGGCTGAAGCTTTCTTT. As protein: CASSFSQGGMAEAFF.

The chain uses TRBV5-1 and TRBJ2-7; 8 nucleotides match TRBD2. The CDR3 spans 15 residues. The germline V gene has CDR1 SGHRS and CDR2 YFSETQ. V dropped 5 bases and J dropped 5; count of bases not matched to a gene: 12. The CDR3 DNA is TGCGCCAGCAGACCCCTCGCGGGAGGTAGGAACGAGCAGTACTTC. It is translated as CASRPLAGGRNEQYF.

The chain links TRBV2 to TRBJ1-1, with TRBD1 matching 8 bases. Germline values: CDR1 SNHLY, CDR2 FYNNEI. CDR3 length: 15 residues. V lost 3 bases and J lost 2; bases outside the gene matches: 5. CDR3 amino acids: CASSDSGQGNTEAFF. CDR3 bases: TGTGCCAGCAGTGACTCAGGACAGGGTAACACTGAAGCTTTCTTT.

This rearrangement joins TRBV19 to TRBJ2-6; 8 bases line up with TRBD1. The germline V gene encodes CDR1 LNHDA and CDR2 SQIVND (reference sequence). V gave up 5 bases and J gave up 2 bases; unmatched junction bases: 8. This CDR3 is 17 amino acids long. DNA of the CDR3: TGTGCCAGTAGTCTCCTACAGGGGGAGGCTGGGGCCAACGTCCTGACTTTC. The encoded protein is CASSLLQGEAGANVLTF.

The chain links TRBV27 to TRBJ1-5; 7 nucleotides align to TRBD1. The ends lost 5 bases at V and 6 bases at J; junction bases unmatched: 7. The CDR3 has 14 residues. Germline values: CDR1 MNHEY, CDR2 SMNVEV (reference sequence). The chain's CDR3 is CASSPEGAGQPQHF. For the CDR3, the DNA is TGTGCCAGCAGTCCGGAGGGGGCTGGTCAGCCCCAGCATTTT.

J is TRBJ1-2 and V is TRBV28; 8 nucleotides line up with TRBD1. Germline V CDR1 and CDR2: MDHEN, SYDVKM. This CDR3 contains 15 residues. Trimming at V came to 5 bases and at J to 2 bases, leaving 7 bases not matched to a gene. The CDR3 sequence is CASSPRQGKNYGYTF. The CDR3 nucleotides read TGTGCCAGCAGTCCTAGACAGGGGAAGAACTATGGCTACACCTTC.